A selection of T cell receptor beta chains follows, all from one sample in a study of somatic mutations in cytotoxic T cells in rheumatoid arthritis. Assay: immunoSEQ multiplex PCR; the TCRdb copy retains only in-frame clones and omits some. The repertoire holds several thousand clones, with around 75% as singletons. Material for sequencing was CD8+ T cells sorted from blood. The origin of the receptors is an adult with rheumatoid arthritis. CDR3s include the opening cysteine and the closing phenylalanine or tryptophan. Fields, in order: J gene, V gene, clone size, CDR3 protein. Expanded clones are given a class, and other clones once, few, many or no size at all.

j_call: TRBJ2-1
v_call: TRBV29-1
clone_size: -
cdr3_aa: CSVEGRGDNEQFF

j_call: TRBJ2-1
v_call: TRBV2
clone_size: -
cdr3_aa: CASRDTGDPYNEQFF

j_call: TRBJ1-1
v_call: TRBV18
clone_size: -
cdr3_aa: CASSPADGTPPFF

j_call: TRBJ2-4
v_call: TRBV5-6
clone_size: -
cdr3_aa: CASSLDGGPSAKNIQYF

j_call: TRBJ2-3
v_call: TRBV28
clone_size: -
cdr3_aa: CASSLNPGVADTQYF

j_call: TRBJ2-4
v_call: TRBV7-8
clone_size: -
cdr3_aa: CASSLSVGDRNIQYF

j_call: TRBJ2-3
v_call: TRBV28
clone_size: -
cdr3_aa: CASNLNGGGSDTQYF

j_call: TRBJ2-3
v_call: TRBV7-8
clone_size: large
cdr3_aa: CASSLTAGIGDTQYF

j_call: TRBJ1-1
v_call: TRBV9
clone_size: -
cdr3_aa: CASSPDRFEEAFF

j_call: TRBJ2-6
v_call: TRBV7-6
clone_size: -
cdr3_aa: CASSSTGFGANVLTF

j_call: TRBJ2-1
v_call: TRBV4-1
clone_size: -
cdr3_aa: CASSQETGAGNEQFF

j_call: TRBJ2-3
v_call: TRBV5-6
clone_size: -
cdr3_aa: CASSVGGGADTQYF

j_call: TRBJ2-3
v_call: TRBV10-1
clone_size: -
cdr3_aa: CASSESRATDTQYF

j_call: TRBJ2-5
v_call: TRBV6-1
clone_size: medium-sized
cdr3_aa: CASSESGSGGALGSQKTQYF

j_call: TRBJ1-5
v_call: TRBV10-3
clone_size: -
cdr3_aa: CASKRDRSNQPQHF

j_call: TRBJ2-3
v_call: TRBV19
clone_size: -
cdr3_aa: CASSAGRAGGTDTQYF

j_call: TRBJ2-7
v_call: TRBV4-3
clone_size: -
cdr3_aa: CASSQALRSYEQYF

j_call: TRBJ2-7
v_call: TRBV14
clone_size: -
cdr3_aa: CASSQDWDSYEQYF

j_call: TRBJ2-3
v_call: TRBV6-4
clone_size: -
cdr3_aa: CASSDGTGGTDTQYF

j_call: TRBJ2-7
v_call: TRBV2
clone_size: few
cdr3_aa: CASSAFRAGAYEQYF

j_call: TRBJ2-3
v_call: TRBV18
clone_size: -
cdr3_aa: CASSPPGRGSLDTQYF

j_call: TRBJ2-2
v_call: TRBV5-1
clone_size: few
cdr3_aa: CASSRGTSHTGELFF

j_call: TRBJ2-5
v_call: TRBV11-2
clone_size: -
cdr3_aa: CASSSGLAEGETQYF

j_call: TRBJ1-1
v_call: TRBV19
clone_size: -
cdr3_aa: CASTRNRAREDTEAFF

j_call: TRBJ2-7
v_call: TRBV5-6
clone_size: large
cdr3_aa: CASSLLDRGFSYEQYF

j_call: TRBJ1-2
v_call: TRBV19
clone_size: -
cdr3_aa: CASSIDHRSKNGYTF

j_call: TRBJ2-1
v_call: TRBV28
clone_size: once
cdr3_aa: CASSLNQGVFDNEQFF

j_call: TRBJ2-1
v_call: TRBV1
clone_size: -
cdr3_aa: CTSSRGSEQFF

j_call: TRBJ1-2
v_call: TRBV7-9
clone_size: -
cdr3_aa: CASSFNTGLGGYTF

j_call: TRBJ2-7
v_call: TRBV15
clone_size: -
cdr3_aa: CATSRGDTSYEQYF

j_call: TRBJ2-3
v_call: TRBV5-4
clone_size: -
cdr3_aa: CASSPDRTTDTQYF

j_call: TRBJ1-1
v_call: TRBV4-1
clone_size: -
cdr3_aa: CASSRGSLQRTGGDTNTEAFF

j_call: TRBJ1-1
v_call: TRBV18
clone_size: -
cdr3_aa: CASSPVDRLNTEAFF

j_call: TRBJ2-7
v_call: TRBV29-1
clone_size: -
cdr3_aa: CSVEMGQVNPEQYF

j_call: TRBJ2-1
v_call: TRBV5-4
clone_size: -
cdr3_aa: CASSLGTTYNEQFF

j_call: TRBJ2-1
v_call: TRBV10-3
clone_size: large
cdr3_aa: CATSAGNEQFF

j_call: TRBJ2-7
v_call: TRBV4-3
clone_size: few
cdr3_aa: CASSQDLGQIEQYF

j_call: TRBJ2-6
v_call: TRBV7-9
clone_size: few
cdr3_aa: CASSPLPGGTSGANVLTF

j_call: TRBJ2-2
v_call: TRBV9
clone_size: once
cdr3_aa: CASSVLRQGEIGELFF

j_call: TRBJ1-6
v_call: TRBV6-5
clone_size: -
cdr3_aa: CASTPGGINSPLHF

j_call: TRBJ1-5
v_call: TRBV6-1
clone_size: -
cdr3_aa: CASSQRQDHQPQHF

j_call: TRBJ2-7
v_call: TRBV6-4
clone_size: -
cdr3_aa: CASRTGRAYEQYF

j_call: TRBJ2-1
v_call: TRBV5-8
clone_size: -
cdr3_aa: CASSLRAGGLNEQFF

j_call: TRBJ1-1
v_call: TRBV21-1
clone_size: -
cdr3_aa: CASSDPQANTEAFF

j_call: TRBJ2-5
v_call: TRBV25-1
clone_size: -
cdr3_aa: CASVSGLAGVQETQYF

j_call: TRBJ2-1
v_call: TRBV11-2
clone_size: -
cdr3_aa: CASSWPGAGNNEQFF

j_call: TRBJ1-1
v_call: TRBV29-1
clone_size: few
cdr3_aa: CSVRRQENTEAFF

j_call: TRBJ2-5
v_call: TRBV23-1
clone_size: -
cdr3_aa: CASSQSCPLTGAWETQYF

j_call: TRBJ1-2
v_call: TRBV19
clone_size: -
cdr3_aa: CASTPRQGGTLYGYTF

j_call: TRBJ2-3
v_call: TRBV27
clone_size: -
cdr3_aa: CASSALAGTITDTQYF